The rows below give T cell receptor beta chains drawn from one sample of a study of tumor-infiltrating lymphocytes in primary liver carcinoma. TCRdb re-called the multiplex PCR reads with MiXCR, one entry per CDR3 protein. The data show approximately 88,000 distinct CDR3 sequences, approximately 72% seen once. The sequenced sample was tumor-adjacent normal liver tissue. Source of these receptors: a middle-aged man with primary liver carcinoma and hepatitis B virus infection. Both conserved end residues are part of each CDR3. Each record gives: J gene, clone size, D gene, V gene, CDR3 protein, CDR3 DNA. The D gene is left open where the match is weak. Expanded clones get a size class; other rows say once, few or many, or leave the size out.

J gene: TRBJ2-1; clone size: -; D gene: TRBD2; V gene: TRBV12-3/TRBV12-4; CDR3 protein: CASTRVRGDYNEQFF; CDR3 DNA: TGTGCCAGCACTCGTGTCCGGGGGGACTACAATGAGCAATTCTTC
J gene: TRBJ2-2; clone size: -; D gene: -; V gene: TRBV29-1; CDR3 protein: CSIESSFYTGEVFF; CDR3 DNA: TGCAGCATTGAAAGCAGTTTTTACACCGGGGAGGTGTTTTTT
J gene: TRBJ1-1; clone size: -; D gene: -; V gene: TRBV20-1; CDR3 protein: CSAREDREKAFF; CDR3 DNA: TGCAGTGCTAGAGAAGACCGGGAAAAAGCTTTCTTT
J gene: TRBJ2-7; clone size: -; D gene: -; V gene: TRBV12-3/TRBV12-4; CDR3 protein: CVSSYTTGFYEQYF; CDR3 DNA: TGTGTCAGCAGTTATACGACAGGATTCTACGAGCAGTACTTC
J gene: TRBJ2-5; clone size: -; D gene: -; V gene: TRBV11-3; CDR3 protein: CASSPWTAHGAQYF; CDR3 DNA: TGTGCCAGCAGCCCCTGGACGGCGCATGGTGCCCAGTACTTC
J gene: TRBJ2-1; clone size: many; D gene: -; V gene: TRBV10-3; CDR3 protein: CAIGTGGNEQFF; CDR3 DNA: TGTGCCATCGGAACAGGCGGGAATGAGCAGTTCTTC
J gene: TRBJ2-5; clone size: few; D gene: -; V gene: TRBV7-9; CDR3 protein: CASSLPGHETQYF; CDR3 DNA: TGTGCCAGCAGCTTACCGGGTCACGAGACCCAGTACTTC
J gene: TRBJ1-5; clone size: many; D gene: TRBD1; V gene: TRBV6-5; CDR3 protein: CASRPTGSNQPQHF; CDR3 DNA: TGTGCCAGCAGACCGACAGGGTCCAATCAGCCCCAGCATTTT
J gene: TRBJ2-3; clone size: -; D gene: TRBD2; V gene: TRBV29-1; CDR3 protein: CSVDRDTSRTSTDMQYF; CDR3 DNA: TGCAGCGTTGATCGGGACACTAGCAGGACTAGCACAGATATGCAGTATTTT
J gene: TRBJ2-5; clone size: -; D gene: TRBD2; V gene: TRBV5-1; CDR3 protein: CASSLGLAGVVQETQYF; CDR3 DNA: TGCGCCAGCAGCTTGGGACTAGCGGGAGTCGTTCAAGAGACCCAGTACTTC